These 9 T cell receptor beta chains originate from one sample sequenced in a study of monozygotic twins with inflammatory bowel disease. TCRdb reprocessed the 5' RACE reads; each CDR3 protein has one entry and no DNA is given. The sample holds a few hundred thousand distinct CDR3 sequences. The sequenced material came from blood. Receptors originate from a human donor with ulcerative colitis or Crohn's disease, or a healthy co-twin of an affected twin (not recorded which).

The chain employs TRBV6-5 and TRBJ1-6; absent DNA, TCRdb's TRBD1 call cannot be checked. This CDR3 contains 14 residues. Germline loops: CDR1 MNHEY, CDR2 SVGAGI. CDR3: CASSYRDWDSPLHF.

The V and J genes are TRBV12-3 or TRBV12-4 and TRBJ1-2; TCRdb outputs TRBD1, but without DNA this stays unchecked. This CDR3 is built from 12 residues. The CDR3 protein is CASSSDPGGYTF.

This chain connects TRBV4-3 to TRBJ2-1; TCRdb lists TRBD1, though no DNA is available to test this call. This CDR3 has 15 residues. Germline V CDR1 and CDR2: LGHNA, YSLEER. This CDR3 reads CASSPGGFSKNEQFF.

This chain connects TRBV7-2 to TRBJ2-3; the TCRdb D gene call, TRBD2, has no DNA to confirm it. The CDR3 loop spans 17 amino acids. In germline, CDR1 is SGHTA, CDR2 FQGNSA. CDR3 residues: CASSLTASGSWADTQYF.

The V and J genes are TRBV30 and TRBJ2-2; TCRdb picks TRBD2, but there is no DNA to check that call. CDR1 GTSNPN and CDR2 SVGIG come from the germline V gene (reference sequence). The CDR3 loop spans 13 amino acids. CDR3 in amino acids: CASHLRNTGELFF.

This sequence joins TRBV7-9 and TRBJ1-4. Germline loops: CDR1 SEHNR, CDR2 FQNEAQ (reference sequence). The length of the CDR3 is 16 residues. CDR3 loop: CASSLVVGTQSEKLFF.

The chain uses TRBV6-1 and TRBJ1-1. The CDR3 is 15 residues long. Germline assignment: CDR1 MNHNS and CDR2 SASEGT. CDR3 region: CASSITGSMNTEAFF.

This rearrangement joins TRBV29-1 to TRBJ2-1. The CDR3 is 13 residues long. CDR1 is SQVTM, CDR2 ANQGSEA, per germline. CDR3 in amino acids: CSVAPGSFDEQFF.

This sequence joins TRBV12-3 or TRBV12-4 and TRBJ2-1; TCRdb picks TRBD2, but there is no DNA to check that call. The CDR3 is 14 residues long. CDR3: CATTLAGVYNEQFF.